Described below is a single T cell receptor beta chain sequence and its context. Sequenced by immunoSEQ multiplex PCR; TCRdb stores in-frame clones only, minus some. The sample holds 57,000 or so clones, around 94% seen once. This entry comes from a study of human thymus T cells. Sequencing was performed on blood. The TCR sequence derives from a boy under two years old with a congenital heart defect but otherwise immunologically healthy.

The CDR3 nucleotides are TGTGCCAGCAGCTTGCAGGGGGCTAGCACAGATACGCAGTATTTT. It translates to CASSLQGASTDTQYF. The chain recombines TRBV7-9 with TRBJ2-3, with 8 positions matching TRBD1. V lost 3 bases, J lost 0 bases, and 2 bases stayed unmatched. Germline CDR1 is SEHNR and CDR2 is FQNEAQ (reference sequence). The CDR3 loop spans 15 amino acids.